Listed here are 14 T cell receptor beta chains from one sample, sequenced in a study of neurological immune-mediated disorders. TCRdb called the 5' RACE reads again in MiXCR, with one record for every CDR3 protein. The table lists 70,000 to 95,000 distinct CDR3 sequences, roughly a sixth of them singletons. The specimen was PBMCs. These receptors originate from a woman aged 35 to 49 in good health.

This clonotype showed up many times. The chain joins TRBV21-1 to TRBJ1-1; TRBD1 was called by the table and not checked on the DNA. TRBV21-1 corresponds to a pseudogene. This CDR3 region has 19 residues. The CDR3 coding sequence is TGTGCCAGCAGCAAAGCGGTACAAACCCCTAGCTCAACGTTAACTGAAGCTTTCTTT. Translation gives CASSKAVQTPSSTLTEAFF.

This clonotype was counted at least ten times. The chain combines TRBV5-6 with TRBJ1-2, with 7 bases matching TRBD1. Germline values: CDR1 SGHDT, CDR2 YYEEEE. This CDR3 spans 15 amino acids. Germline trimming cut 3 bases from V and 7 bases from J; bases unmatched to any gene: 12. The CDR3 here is CASSSRDSPIAGYTF. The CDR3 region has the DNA TGTGCCAGCAGCTCCCGGGACAGTCCTATCGCTGGCTACACCTTC.

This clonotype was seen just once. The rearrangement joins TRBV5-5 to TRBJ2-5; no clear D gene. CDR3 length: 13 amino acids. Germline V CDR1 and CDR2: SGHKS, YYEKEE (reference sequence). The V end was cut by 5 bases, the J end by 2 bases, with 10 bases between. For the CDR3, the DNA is TGTGCCAGCAGGAGAGATATACAAGAGACCCAGTACTTC. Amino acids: CASRRDIQETQYF. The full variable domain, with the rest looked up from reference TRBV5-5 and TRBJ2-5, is DAGVTQSPTHLIKTRGQQVTLRCSPISGHKSVSWYQQVLGQGPQFIFQYYEKEERGRGNFPDRFSARQFPNYSSELNVNALLLGDSALYLCASRRDIQETQYFGPGTRLLVL.

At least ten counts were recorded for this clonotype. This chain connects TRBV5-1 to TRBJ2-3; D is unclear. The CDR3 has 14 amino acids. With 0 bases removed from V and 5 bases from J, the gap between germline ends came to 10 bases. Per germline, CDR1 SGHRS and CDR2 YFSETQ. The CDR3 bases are TGCGCCAGCAGCTTGGGCGGCCCAAGAGATACGCAGTATTTT. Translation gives CASSLGGPRDTQYF.

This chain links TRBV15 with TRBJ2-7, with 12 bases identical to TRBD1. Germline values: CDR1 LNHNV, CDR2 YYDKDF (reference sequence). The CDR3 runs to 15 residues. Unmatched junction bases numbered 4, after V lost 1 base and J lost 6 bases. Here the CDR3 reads CATSRAVGQGAEQYF. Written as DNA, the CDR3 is TGTGCCACCAGCAGAGCAGTGGGACAGGGGGCCGAGCAGTACTTC. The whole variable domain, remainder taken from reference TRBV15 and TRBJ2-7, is DAMVIQNPRYQVTQFGKPVTLSCSQTLNHNVMYWYQQKSSQAPKLLFHYYDKDFNNEADTPDNFQSRRPNTSFCFLDIRSPGLGDTAMYLCATSRAVGQGAEQYFGPGTRLTVT.

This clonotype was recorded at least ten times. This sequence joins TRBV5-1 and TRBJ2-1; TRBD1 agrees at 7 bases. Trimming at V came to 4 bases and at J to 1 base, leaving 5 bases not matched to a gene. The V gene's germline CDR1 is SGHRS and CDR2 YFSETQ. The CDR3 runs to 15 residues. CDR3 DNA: TGCGCCAGCAGCCCTACAGGGGTTTCCTACAATGAGCAGTTCTTC. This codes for CASSPTGVSYNEQFF.

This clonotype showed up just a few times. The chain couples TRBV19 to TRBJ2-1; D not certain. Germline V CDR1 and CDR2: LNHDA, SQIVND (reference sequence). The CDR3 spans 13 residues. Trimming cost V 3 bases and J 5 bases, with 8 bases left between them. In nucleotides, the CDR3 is TGTGCCAGTAGTATGGGGATAAACAATGAGCAGTTCTTC. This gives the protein CASSMGINNEQFF.

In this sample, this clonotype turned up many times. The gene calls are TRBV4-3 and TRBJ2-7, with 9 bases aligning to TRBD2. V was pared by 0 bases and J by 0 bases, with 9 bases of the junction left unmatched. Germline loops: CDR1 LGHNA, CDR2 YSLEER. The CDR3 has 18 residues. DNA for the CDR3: TGCGCCAGCAGCCAAGATCCGGGACTAGCCAAGAGCTCCTACGAGCAGTACGTC. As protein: CASSQDPGLAKSSYEQYV.

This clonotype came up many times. The CDR3 protein is CSAPVVGGSFYEQYF. CDR3 nucleotides: TGCAGTGCTCCGGTAGTGGGGGGCTCTTTCTACGAGCAGTACTTC. The genes are TRBV20-1 and TRBJ2-7; either TRBD1 or TRBD2 may fit D (6 bases each). Germline values: CDR1 DFQATT, CDR2 SNEGSKA (reference sequence). Between the trimmed V and J ends, which lost 5 bases and 3 bases, there was a span of 20 bases. This CDR3 comprises 15 residues.

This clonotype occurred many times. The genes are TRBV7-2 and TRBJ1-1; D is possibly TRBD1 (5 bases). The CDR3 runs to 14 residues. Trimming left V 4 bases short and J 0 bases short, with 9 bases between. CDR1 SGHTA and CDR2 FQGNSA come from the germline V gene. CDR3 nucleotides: TGTGCCAGCAGCTCCAGGGCTGTGAACACTGAAGCTTTCTTT. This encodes CASSSRAVNTEAFF.

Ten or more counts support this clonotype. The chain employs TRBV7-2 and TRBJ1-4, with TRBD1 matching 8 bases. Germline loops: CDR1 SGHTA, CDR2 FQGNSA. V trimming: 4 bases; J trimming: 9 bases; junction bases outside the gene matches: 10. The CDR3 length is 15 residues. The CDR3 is CASSSIGQGLQKLFF. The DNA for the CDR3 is TGTGCCAGCAGCTCGATTGGACAGGGCCTCCAAAAACTGTTTTTT.

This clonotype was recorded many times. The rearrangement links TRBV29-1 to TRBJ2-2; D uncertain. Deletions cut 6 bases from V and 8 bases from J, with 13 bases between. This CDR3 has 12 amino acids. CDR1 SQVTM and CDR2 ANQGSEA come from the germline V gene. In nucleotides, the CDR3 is TGCAGCGTCTATATTCCCACGGGGGAGCTGTTTTTT. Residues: CSVYIPTGELFF.

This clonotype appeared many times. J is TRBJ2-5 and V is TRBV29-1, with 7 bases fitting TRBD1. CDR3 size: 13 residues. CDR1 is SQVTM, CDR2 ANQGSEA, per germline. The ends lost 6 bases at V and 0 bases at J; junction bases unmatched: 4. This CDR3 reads CSVKGADQETQYF. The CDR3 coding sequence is TGCAGCGTCAAGGGGGCAGACCAAGAGACCCAGTACTTC.

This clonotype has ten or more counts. CDR3 in DNA: TGCAGTGCTACAACGACGCATTCGGGCGAGCAGTACGTC. Protein sequence: CSATTTHSGEQYV. V and J are TRBV20-1 and TRBJ2-7, with no clear D. The ends were cut back, 4 bases at V and 6 bases at J, with 16 bases in the middle. This CDR3 region has 13 residues. The germline gives CDR1 DFQATT, CDR2 SNEGSKA (reference sequence).